Sequencing of this TCR beta chain was carried out in a study of blood T cell repertoires in COVID-19. Original processing notes: Amplification with reference gene primers provided the estimates of nucleated cell counts. Assay used: immunoSEQ multiplex PCR; TCRdb lists only in-frame clones, some missing. Clone size and the V and J calls come from that table; the DNA yielded D and trimming. The sample yields just under 350,000 clones, more than 75% seen once. V lost 5 bases to trimming and J lost 14 bases, with 19 bases between them. In germline, CDR1 is MNHEY, CDR2 SVGAGI. The CDR3 extends over 14 amino acids.

The source is a woman aged 50 to 60 with COVID-19, enrolled during active disease. The V gene is TRBV6-5, the J gene TRBJ1-6; D is possibly TRBD1 (6 bases). Sequencing was carried out using peripheral blood. The CDR3 DNA reads as TGTGCCAGCAGTAGGGGGTTTGGGTCAGTTGCCCTCCACTTT. Its translation: CASSRGFGSVALHF.